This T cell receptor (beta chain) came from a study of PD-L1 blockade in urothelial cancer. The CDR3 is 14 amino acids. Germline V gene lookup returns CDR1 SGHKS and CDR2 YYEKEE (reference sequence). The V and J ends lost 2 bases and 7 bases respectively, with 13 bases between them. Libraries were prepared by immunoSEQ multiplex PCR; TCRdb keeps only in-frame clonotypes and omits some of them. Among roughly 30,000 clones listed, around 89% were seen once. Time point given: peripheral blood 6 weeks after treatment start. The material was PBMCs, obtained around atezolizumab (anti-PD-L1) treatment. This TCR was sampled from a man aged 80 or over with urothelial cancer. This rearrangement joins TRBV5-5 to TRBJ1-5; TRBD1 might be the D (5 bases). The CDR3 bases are TGTGCCAGCAGCTTCGGTTTGGGGCCGCAGCCCCAGCATTTT. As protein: CASSFGLGPQPQHF.